This T cell receptor beta chain was observed in a study of cytomegalovirus exposure and HLA in healthy donors. Looking at the study overall: Around 86 million unique TCRs, all from HLA-typed donors, were included in an early release of the data. Broader study findings: Reports state that TCR beta sequences accurately predicted most subjects' HLA-A and HLA-B alleles. 87-base-pair reads could not separate some V segments, including TRBV6-2 and TRBV6-3. Earlier analysis looked at TCR beta V segments, and most were productive about 90% or about 30% of the time.

Primers for the PCR totalled 60 Vbeta and 13 Jbeta. TCRdb's table, derived via immunoSEQ multiplex PCR, lists solely in-frame clones and lacks some. The table includes approximately 130,000 clones, about four fifths detected once. As regards this clone: The antigen is not known.

Trimming took 4 bases from V and 6 from J, leaving 13 bases between them. Germline V gives CDR1 SQVTM, CDR2 ANQGSEA. CDR3 length equals 13 residues. J is TRBJ1-5 and V is TRBV29-1; D uncertain. The sample consisted of PBMCs. The sequence came from a man aged 25-45 years in good health and CMV-seronegative. The CDR3 here is CSVVWRMGQPQHF. DNA for the CDR3: TGCAGCGTTGTCTGGAGGATGGGTCAGCCCCAGCATTTT.